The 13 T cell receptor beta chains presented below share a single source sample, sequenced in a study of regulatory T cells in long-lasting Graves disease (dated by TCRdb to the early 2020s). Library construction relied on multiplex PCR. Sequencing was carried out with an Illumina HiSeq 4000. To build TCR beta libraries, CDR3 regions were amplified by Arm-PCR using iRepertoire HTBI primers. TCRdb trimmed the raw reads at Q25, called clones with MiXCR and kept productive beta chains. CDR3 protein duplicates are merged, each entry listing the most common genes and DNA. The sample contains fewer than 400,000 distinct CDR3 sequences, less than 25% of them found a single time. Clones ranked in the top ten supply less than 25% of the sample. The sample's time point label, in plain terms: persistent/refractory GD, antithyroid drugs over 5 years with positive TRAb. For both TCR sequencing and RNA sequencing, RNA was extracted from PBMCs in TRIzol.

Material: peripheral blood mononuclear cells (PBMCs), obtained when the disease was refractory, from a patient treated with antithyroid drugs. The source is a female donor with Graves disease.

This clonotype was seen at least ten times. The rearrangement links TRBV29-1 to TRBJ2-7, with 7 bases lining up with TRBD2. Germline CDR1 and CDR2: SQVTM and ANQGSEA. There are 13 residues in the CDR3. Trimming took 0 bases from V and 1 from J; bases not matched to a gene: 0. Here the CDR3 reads CSVEEGGSYEQYF. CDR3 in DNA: TGCAGCGTTGAAGAGGGAGGGTCCTACGAGCAGTACTTC.

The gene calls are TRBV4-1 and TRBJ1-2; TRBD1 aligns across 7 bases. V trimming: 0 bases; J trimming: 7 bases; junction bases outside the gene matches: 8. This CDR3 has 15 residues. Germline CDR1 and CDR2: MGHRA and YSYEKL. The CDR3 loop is CASSQEGQVLSGYTF. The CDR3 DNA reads TGCGCCAGCAGCCAAGAAGGACAGGTCTTGTCTGGCTACACCTTC.

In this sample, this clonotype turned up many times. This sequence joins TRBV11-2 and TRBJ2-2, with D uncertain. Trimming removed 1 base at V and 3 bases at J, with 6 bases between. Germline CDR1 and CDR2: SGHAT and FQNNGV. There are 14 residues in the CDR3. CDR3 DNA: TGTGCCAGCAGCTTAGGCCAATACACCGGGGAGCTGTTTTTT. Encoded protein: CASSLGQYTGELFF.

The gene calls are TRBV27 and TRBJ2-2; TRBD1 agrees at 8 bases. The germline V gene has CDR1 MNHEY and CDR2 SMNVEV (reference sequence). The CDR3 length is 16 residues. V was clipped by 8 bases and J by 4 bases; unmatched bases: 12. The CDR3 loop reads CASRNLGTGLTGELFF. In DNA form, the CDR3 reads TGTGCCAGCCGCAACCTCGGGACAGGTCTCACCGGGGAGCTGTTTTTT.

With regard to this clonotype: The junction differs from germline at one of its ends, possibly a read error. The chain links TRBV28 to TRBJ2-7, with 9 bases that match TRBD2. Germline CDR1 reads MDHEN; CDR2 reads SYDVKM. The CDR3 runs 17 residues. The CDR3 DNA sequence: TGTACCAGCCAGAGCGATAACAGGGTAGCGGGAGTTTACGAGCAGTACTTC. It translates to CTSQSDNRVAGVYEQYF.

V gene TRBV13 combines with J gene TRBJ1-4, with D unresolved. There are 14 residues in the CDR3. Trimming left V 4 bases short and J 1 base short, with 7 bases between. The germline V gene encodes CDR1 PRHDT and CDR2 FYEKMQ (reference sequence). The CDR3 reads CASSSGRTNEKLFF. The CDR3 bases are TGTGCCAGCAGCTCGGGAAGAACTAATGAAAAACTGTTTTTT. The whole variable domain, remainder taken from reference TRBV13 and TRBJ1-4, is AAGVIQSPRHLIKEKRETATLKCYPIPRHDTVYWYQQGPGQDPQFLISFYEKMQSDKGSIPDRFSAQQFSDYHSELNMSSLELGDSALYFCASSSGRTNEKLFFGSGTQLSVL.

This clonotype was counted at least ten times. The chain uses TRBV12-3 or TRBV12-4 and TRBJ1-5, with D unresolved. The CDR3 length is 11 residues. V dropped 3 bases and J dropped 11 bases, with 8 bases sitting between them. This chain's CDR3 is CASSLGLAQHF. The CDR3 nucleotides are TGTGCCAGCAGTTTGGGTTTAGCCCAGCATTTT.

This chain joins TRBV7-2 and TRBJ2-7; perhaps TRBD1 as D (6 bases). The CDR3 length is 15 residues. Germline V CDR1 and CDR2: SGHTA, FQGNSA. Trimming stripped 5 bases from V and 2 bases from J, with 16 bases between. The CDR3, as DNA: TGTGCCAGCAGCCATGGACAGAGCAAAACCTACGAGCAGTACTTC. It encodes CASSHGQSKTYEQYF.

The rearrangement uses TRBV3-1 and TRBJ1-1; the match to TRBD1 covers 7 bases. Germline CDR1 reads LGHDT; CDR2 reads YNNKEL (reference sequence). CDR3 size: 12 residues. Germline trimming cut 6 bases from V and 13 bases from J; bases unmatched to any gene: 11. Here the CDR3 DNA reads TGTGCCAGCAGTCCTTCTGACAGGGTTAATTTCTTT. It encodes CASSPSDRVNFF.

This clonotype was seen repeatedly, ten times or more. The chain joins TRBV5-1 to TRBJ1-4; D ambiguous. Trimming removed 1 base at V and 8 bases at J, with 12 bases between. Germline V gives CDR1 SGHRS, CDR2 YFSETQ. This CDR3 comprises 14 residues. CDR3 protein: CASSLMGGGEKLFF. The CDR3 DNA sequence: TGCGCCAGCAGCTTGATGGGCGGAGGCGAAAAACTGTTTTTT.

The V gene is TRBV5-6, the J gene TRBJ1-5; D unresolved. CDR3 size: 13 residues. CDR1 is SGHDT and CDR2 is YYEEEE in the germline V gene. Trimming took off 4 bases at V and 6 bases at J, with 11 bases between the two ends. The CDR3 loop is CASSPGGVQPQHF. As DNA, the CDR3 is TGTGCCAGCAGCCCCGGTGGGGTTCAGCCCCAGCATTTT.

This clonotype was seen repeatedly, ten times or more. In DNA form, the CDR3 reads TGTGCCAGCAGTTTAATCGGCCAGCAAGAGACCCAGTACTTC. This gives the protein CASSLIGQQETQYF. The chain recombines TRBV28 with TRBJ2-5; D not certain. V was shortened by 2 bases and J by 2 bases, with 9 bases between the two germline ends. CDR1 and CDR2 (germline): MDHEN, SYDVKM. CDR3 length: 14 residues. The entire variable domain, with the rest obtained from reference TRBV28 and TRBJ2-5, is as follows: DVKVTQSSRYLVKRTGEKVFLECVQDMDHENMFWYRQDPGLGLRLIYFSYDVKMKEKGDIPEGYSVSREKKERFSLILESASTNQTSMYLCASSLIGQQETQYFGPGTRLLVL.

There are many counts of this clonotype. CDR3 nucleotide sequence: TGTGCCAGCAGCCCCCGGAGGATGGTGGGTTCCTACGAGCAGTACTTC. Encoded protein: CASSPRRMVGSYEQYF. This chain joins TRBV7-2 and TRBJ2-7; TRBD2 is a possible D gene (5 bases). The germline V and J ends were trimmed by 5 bases and 1 base, with 18 bases remaining between them. Germline CDR1 SGHTA, CDR2 FQGNSA. The CDR3 totals 16 residues.